The 14 T cell receptor beta chains reported below all come from one sample, sequenced in a study of immune cell composition in non-small cell lung cancer. Using immunoSEQ multiplex PCR, the repertoire was profiled, and TCRdb retains in-frame clones only, with some absent. The sample carries about 2,200 clones, 69% recorded once. Normal lung was sampled as far from the tumour as possible, at least 3 cm. The source material was non-adjacent lung tissue. These receptors all stem from a human donor with non-small cell lung cancer.

The chain combines TRBV5-1 with TRBJ2-1; 7 positions match TRBD1. V was clipped by 0 bases and J by 7 bases; unmatched bases: 4. The CDR3 is 14 residues long. Germline loops: CDR1 SGHRS, CDR2 YFSETQ. CDR3 DNA sequence: TGCGCCAGCAGCTTGGAAGGGGGCCTTAATGAGCAGTTCTTC. Amino acid sequence: CASSLEGGLNEQFF. The full variable domain, completed using reference TRBV5-1 and TRBJ2-1, is KAGVTQTPRYLIKTRGQQVTLSCSPISGHRSVSWYQQTPGQGLQFLFEYFSETQRNKGNFPGRFSGRQFSNSRSEMNVSTLELGDSALYLCASSLEGGLNEQFFGPGTRLTVL.

The chain links TRBV27 to TRBJ1-1; no definite D call. This CDR3 is built from 15 residues. CDR1 is MNHEY, CDR2 SMNVEV, per germline (reference sequence). The ends were cut back, 6 bases at V and 0 bases at J, with 14 bases in the middle. In DNA, the CDR3 is TGTGCCAGCAGCCCCCAAGGAGCAATGAACACTGAAGCTTTCTTT. Amino acids: CASSPQGAMNTEAFF.

This clone was observed a single time. The chain has TRBV11-2 and TRBJ2-3, with 12 bases matching TRBD2. The CDR3 length is 16 residues. J was trimmed by 2 bases and V by 6 bases; bases with no gene match: 6. CDR1 and CDR2 (germline): SGHAT, FQNNGV. The CDR3 is CASRQGLAGSTDTQYF. The CDR3 DNA reads as TGTGCCAGCAGACAAGGACTAGCGGGGTCCACAGATACGCAGTATTTT.

In its sample, this clone ranks as large. The V gene is TRBV5-1, the J gene TRBJ2-2; TRBD2 aligns across 13 bases. The CDR3 is 19 residues long. V was clipped by 4 bases and J by 8 bases; unmatched bases: 17. Germline V gives CDR1 SGHRS, CDR2 YFSETQ. CDR3 DNA sequence: TGCGCCAGCAGCCTCGCCGAGACTAGCGGGGGGAGTAGGAAAGGGGAGCTGTTTTTT. It specifies CASSLAETSGGSRKGELFF.

CDR3 protein: CASSLVAGEGNEQFF. In nucleotides, the CDR3 is TGTGCCAGCAGCTTAGTAGCGGGGGAGGGCAATGAGCAGTTCTTC. The chain recombines TRBV11-3 with TRBJ2-1; 9 bases match TRBD2. In germline, CDR1 is SGHNT, CDR2 YENEEA. This CDR3 is 15 amino acids long. V shed 1 base, J shed 6 bases, and the junction held 4 bases outside the gene matches. The full variable domain, rest sourced from reference TRBV11-3 and TRBJ2-1, is EAGVVQSPRYKIIEKKQPVAFWCNPISGHNTLYWYLQNLGQGPELLIRYENEEAVDDSQLPKDRFSAERLKGVDSTLKIQPAELGDSAVYLCASSLVAGEGNEQFFGPGTRLTVL.

The CDR3, as DNA: TGTGCCAGCAGTGTCCGGGGGTTTTCAGCGGGGGGCCTTAACACCGGGGAGCTGTTTTTT. Protein sequence: CASSVRGFSAGGLNTGELFF. V and J are TRBV6-1 and TRBJ2-2, with 9 bases fitting TRBD2. Germline V lookup: CDR1 MNHNS, CDR2 SASEGT. The trim removed 4 bases at V and 2 bases at J, leaving 17 bases unmatched. CDR3 size: 20 residues.

The V gene is TRBV5-1, the J gene TRBJ2-2; perhaps TRBD2 as D (5 bases). Germline V CDR1 and CDR2: SGHRS, YFSETQ. V was pared by 0 bases and J by 7 bases, with 13 bases between. This CDR3 region has 15 residues. The CDR3 region has the DNA TGCGCCAGCAGCTTGGATATGGGAGACGGCGGGGAGCTGTTTTTT. Amino acid sequence: CASSLDMGDGGELFF.

The chain carries TRBV11-3 and TRBJ2-1, with unresolved D. This CDR3 has 14 residues. Germline V gene lookup returns CDR1 SGHNT and CDR2 YENEEA. Trimming shortened V by 3 bases and J by 0 bases, and 6 bases separated the two germline ends. Here the CDR3 DNA reads TGTGCCAGCAGCTTTAGGAGCTCCTACAATGAGCAGTTCTTC. Its protein is CASSFRSSYNEQFF.

V and J are TRBV18 and TRBJ1-1; tentatively, D is TRBD1 (5 bases). Germline CDR1 is KGHSH and CDR2 is LQKENI. The CDR3 spans 13 residues. The V end lost 2 bases, the J end lost 6 bases, and 10 bases lay between the germline ends. Here the CDR3 reads CASSPVSGAEAFF. Written as DNA, the CDR3 is TGTGCCAGCTCACCAGTCTCGGGGGCTGAAGCTTTCTTT.

The gene calls are TRBV2 and TRBJ2-7; TRBD2 matches 7 bases. V dropped 7 bases and J dropped 9; count of bases not matched to a gene: 18. The germline V gene has CDR1 SNHLY and CDR2 FYNNEI. CDR3 length: 15 amino acids. The CDR3 reads CASKDPGLVEVVQYF. CDR3 nucleotides: TGTGCCAGCAAGGACCCTGGACTAGTGGAAGTGGTGCAGTACTTC.

The chain employs TRBV7-2 and TRBJ2-5; D possibly corresponds to TRBD2 (5 bases). CDR3 size: 13 residues. Germline lookup yields CDR1 SGHTA and CDR2 FQGNSA. The V end was cut by 4 bases, the J end by 4 bases, with 10 bases between. CDR3 sequence: CASSYRGGETQYF. The DNA for the CDR3 is TGTGCCAGCAGCTACCGGGGTGGAGAGACCCAGTACTTC.

The chain uses TRBV18 and TRBJ1-1; D is perhaps TRBD1 (5 bases). With 6 bases removed from V and 3 bases from J, the gap between germline ends came to 11 bases. The CDR3 spans 13 residues. Germline V gene sequence: CDR1 KGHSH, CDR2 LQKENI. This CDR3 is CASSSGGDTEAFF. CDR3 in DNA: TGTGCCAGCTCCTCGGGGGGGGACACTGAAGCTTTCTTT. The entire variable domain, with the rest obtained from reference TRBV18 and TRBJ1-1, is as follows: NAGVMQNPRHLVRRRGQEARLRCSPMKGHSHVYWYRQLPEEGLKFMVYLQKENIIDESGMPKERFSAEFPKEGPSILRIQQVVRGDSAAYFCASSSGGDTEAFFGQGTRLTVV.

The chain couples TRBV5-5 to TRBJ2-1; D remains unclear. The germline gives CDR1 SGHKS, CDR2 YYEKEE (reference sequence). The CDR3 consists of 16 residues. V was cut by 2 bases and J by 0 bases, with 12 bases left in between. This CDR3 reads CASSFEIPGSYNEQFF. CDR3 in DNA: TGTGCCAGCAGCTTCGAGATTCCTGGCTCCTACAATGAGCAGTTCTTC.

This chain connects TRBV25-1 to TRBJ1-5, with no clear D. V was cut by 3 bases and J by 4 bases, with 16 bases left in between. Per germline, CDR1 MGHDK and CDR2 SYGVNS. The CDR3 extends over 16 amino acids. CDR3 DNA: TGTGCCAGCAGTGATCACCAAGGAGGCACTAATCAGCCCCAGCATTTT. Its protein product is CASSDHQGGTNQPQHF.